This T cell receptor (beta chain) was found in a study of molecular identifiers for immune sequencing clone quantification. About the research overall: Naive CD8 cell RNA, from roughly 20,000 or 100,000 cells, was split five ways in replicates, with four sequenced.

Points on this clonotype: This may be a read error, as it is one base from a much larger clone.

TCRdb passed the PCR reads through MiXCR, listing each CDR3 protein once. Of fewer than 350,000 distinct CDR3 sequences in the sample, about a fifth are singletons; the top ten hold approximately 0.85%. V lost 4 bases and J 7 bases, leaving 16 bases between the germline ends. The germline V gene encodes CDR1 MNHEY and CDR2 SVGEGT. The CDR3 has 14 amino acids. The sequenced sample was naive CD8+ T cells from blood, with Jurkat cell RNA spiked in. Subset denoted: FACS-sorted CD8+CD4-CCR7+CD45RA+ naive T cells. V usage is TRBV6-2 or TRBV6-3 and J usage is TRBJ2-5; D is uncertain. The sequence was obtained from a human donor in good health. Some libraries in this study had Jurkat cell RNA spiked in. The CDR3 reads CASSFGGTPRTQYF. The CDR3, as DNA: TGTGCCAGCAGTTTTGGCGGAACCCCACGGACCCAGTACTTC.